These 20 T cell receptor beta chains originate from one sample sequenced in a study of regulatory T cells in long-lasting Graves disease. Library construction for TCR beta used iRepertoire HTBI primers and Arm-PCR of CDR3 regions. Each CDR3 protein is one row after TCRdb ran MiXCR on the multiplex PCR reads. The table includes about 430,000 distinct CDR3 sequences, roughly a fifth detected once. Time point noted: persistent/refractory GD, antithyroid drugs over 5 years with positive TRAb. RNA from PBMCs was the source of the TCR library. The sequenced sample was peripheral blood mononuclear cells (PBMCs), obtained when the disease was refractory, from a patient treated with antithyroid drugs. All receptors derive from a female donor with Graves disease.

This clonotype was seen at least ten times. The CDR3 sequence: CASRSTGPTNSPLHF. Here the CDR3 DNA reads TGCGCCAGCAGGTCTACAGGTCCAACTAATTCACCCCTCCACTTT. The chain recombines TRBV5-1 with TRBJ1-6, with TRBD1 as a possible D gene (5 bases). Between the trimmed V and J ends, which lost 5 bases and 6 bases, there was a span of 15 bases. Germline V gene data show CDR1 as SGHRS and CDR2 as YFSETQ. This CDR3 is built from 15 residues.

This clonotype was recorded at least ten times. CDR3 amino acids: CASAAVNTEAFF. The CDR3 DNA reads TGTGCCAGCGCGGCCGTGAACACTGAAGCTTTCTTT. The chain couples TRBV28 to TRBJ1-1; D unclear. The CDR3 contains 12 residues. Germline V gene lookup returns CDR1 MDHEN and CDR2 SYDVKM. V was clipped by 8 bases and J by 0 bases, with 7 bases between them.

This clonotype showed up many times. The genes are TRBV28 and TRBJ1-6; D remains ambiguous. This CDR3 has 16 amino acids. The germline V and J ends were trimmed by 8 bases and 0 bases, with 14 bases remaining between them. Germline loops: CDR1 MDHEN, CDR2 SYDVKM. CDR3 bases: TGTGCCAGCGAGACGCAGACGAGCTCCTATAATTCACCCCTCCACTTT. Its translation is CASETQTSSYNSPLHF.

This clonotype was observed many times. The CDR3 DNA is TGTGCCAGCAGTCAACTTTACGAATTGGATGGCTACACCTTC. Translating gives CASSQLYELDGYTF. This chain joins TRBV28 and TRBJ1-2; no firm D call. The ends were cut back, 5 bases at V and 6 bases at J, with 16 bases in the middle. The germline gives CDR1 MDHEN, CDR2 SYDVKM. CDR3 length: 14 residues.

The chain is built from TRBV28 and TRBJ2-5; maybe TRBD1 (6 bases). The CDR3 is 19 residues long. Germline V gene lookup returns CDR1 MDHEN and CDR2 SYDVKM. Deletions cut 4 bases from V and 2 bases from J, with 26 bases between. CDR3 coding DNA: TGTGCCAGCAGTTACTCGAATACCCCTGACAGGAGCCTTCAAGAGACCCAGTACTTC. Translated, it gives CASSYSNTPDRSLQETQYF.

J is TRBJ2-7 and V is TRBV19; D may be TRBD2 (7 bases). Germline CDR1 reads LNHDA; CDR2 reads SQIVND (reference sequence). This CDR3 is 15 amino acids long. Trimming left V 3 bases short and J 0 bases short, with 12 bases between. As DNA, the CDR3 is TGTGCCAGTAGTATTCTAGCGGACAGCTCCTACGAGCAGTACTTC. This codes for CASSILADSSYEQYF. The whole variable domain, filled in from reference TRBV19 and TRBJ2-7, reads DGGITQSPKYLFRKEGQNVTLSCEQNLNHDAMYWYRQDPGQGLRLIYYSQIVNDFQKGDIAEGYSVSREKKESFPLTVTSAQKNPTAFYLCASSILADSSYEQYFGPGTRLTVT.

This clonotype was seen at least ten times. The genes are TRBV24-1 and TRBJ1-1; 7 bases are a match to TRBD1. After removal of 8 bases from V and 3 bases from J, the junction contained 5 bases not matched to a gene. The CDR3 extends over 13 amino acids. Germline V gene data show CDR1 as KGHDR and CDR2 as SFDVKD. The chain's CDR3 is CATKRDRDTEAFF. The CDR3 bases are TGTGCCACCAAAAGAGACAGGGACACTGAAGCTTTCTTT.

This clonotype appeared many times. The V call is TRBV3-1, the J call TRBJ2-7, with D perhaps matching TRBD2 (6 bases). CDR1 LGHDT and CDR2 YNNKEL come from the germline V gene (reference sequence). The CDR3 loop spans 15 amino acids. V lost 0 bases and J 3 bases, leaving 12 bases between the germline ends. The chain's CDR3 is CASSQESEGFYEQYF. The DNA of the CDR3 is TGTGCCAGCAGCCAAGAGTCGGAGGGCTTCTACGAGCAGTACTTC.

This clonotype has ten or more counts. The chain is built from TRBV27 and TRBJ2-7, with D tentatively TRBD1 (5 bases). Trimming left V 3 bases short and J 2 bases short, with 11 bases between. The CDR3 extends over 14 amino acids. Germline loops: CDR1 MNHEY, CDR2 SMNVEV (reference sequence). The CDR3 reads CASSLGPRAYEQYF. CDR3 coding DNA: TGTGCCAGCAGTTTGGGGCCCCGGGCCTACGAGCAGTACTTC.

Note on this clonotype: A clone one base away is much larger, so this may be a read error. The genes are TRBV2 and TRBJ2-5, with 11 bases lining up with TRBD1. The CDR3 covers 14 residues. Per the germline V gene, CDR1 is SNHLY and CDR2 is FYNNEI. Written as DNA, the CDR3 is TGTGCCAGCAGTGGGACAGGGGGCCAAGAGACCCGGTACTTC. Protein sequence: CASSGTGGQETRYF.

The rearrangement joins TRBV7-9 to TRBJ1-4; no reliable D call. This CDR3 has 16 amino acids. The germline V gene encodes CDR1 SEHNR and CDR2 FQNEAQ (reference sequence). Trimming took off 7 bases at V and 7 bases at J, with 22 bases between the two ends. Here the CDR3 DNA reads TGTGCCAGCACCGTTAAACTGGGAGGTGTCGGTGAAAAACTGTTTTTT. Its protein is CASTVKLGGVGEKLFF.

The chain couples TRBV28 to TRBJ1-1; no reliable D call. Germline values: CDR1 MDHEN, CDR2 SYDVKM. The CDR3 length is 12 residues. Trimming left V 3 bases short and J 7 bases short, with 9 bases between. The CDR3 coding sequence is TGTGCCAGCAGTTTGGTGGACGGTGAAGCTTTCTTT. As protein: CASSLVDGEAFF.

There are many counts of this clonotype. This sequence joins TRBV6-5 and TRBJ2-5; the D is unclear. Germline V gene data show CDR1 as MNHEY and CDR2 as SVGAGI. The CDR3 runs to 16 residues. V lost 4 bases to trimming and J lost 5 bases, with 20 bases between them. CDR3 region: CASSSPTTSSRETQYF. CDR3 in DNA: TGTGCCAGCAGTTCCCCAACTACTTCGTCAAGGGAGACCCAGTACTTC.

The CDR3 DNA is TGTGCCAGCAGCCAAGTATATAGGGGAAGGGCCGGACTACCCGAGGGTGATGAGCAGTTCTTC. Its translation: CASSQVYRGRAGLPEGDEQFF. V gene TRBV3-1 combines with J gene TRBJ2-5; TRBD2 is a possible D gene (6 bases). The J call may be faulty, since TRBJ2-1 better matches the DNA end. CDR1 is LGHDT and CDR2 is YNNKEL in the germline V gene (reference sequence). The CDR3 totals 21 residues.

The chain employs TRBV19 and TRBJ2-4; 7 nucleotides align to TRBD1. Germline V gene sequence: CDR1 LNHDA, CDR2 SQIVND (reference sequence). J gave up 7 bases and V 9 bases, and 12 bases lay outside the gene matches. The CDR3 length is 14 residues. The DNA of the CDR3 is TGTGCCAGCCGAGAGGGTGGGACAGTGAACATTCAGTACTTC. It is translated as CASREGGTVNIQYF.

This clonotype came up many times. The chain employs TRBV20-1 and TRBJ1-5, with D possibly being TRBD1 (5 bases). This CDR3 is built from 15 residues. Trimming stripped 0 bases from V and 12 bases from J, with 21 bases between. Germline V gives CDR1 DFQATT, CDR2 SNEGSKA (reference sequence). The CDR3 DNA sequence: TGCAGTGCTAGAGAAACGTCGCTCTCCGGGGCAGGCCAGCATTTT. Translating it yields CSARETSLSGAGQHF.

This clonotype showed up many times. Its ends do not fully match the called genes, so a read error is possible. The rearrangement links TRBV28 to TRBJ2-7, with a tentative D call TRBD2 (6 bases). The germline V gene has CDR1 MDHEN and CDR2 SYDVKM. The CDR3 contains 14 residues. For the CDR3, the DNA is TGTGCCAGCAGCGAAGCCGGGGGAGGTGACGAGCAATACTTC. As protein: CASSEAGGGDEQYF.

This clonotype was seen repeatedly, ten times or more. The chain uses TRBV2 and TRBJ1-2; 12 bases fit TRBD1. The CDR3 consists of 16 residues. Germline CDR1 reads SNHLY; CDR2 reads FYNNEI. V lost 1 base and J lost 7; bases outside the gene matches: 7. DNA for the CDR3: TGTGCCAGCAGTGAAGGGCCGGGACAGGGGGCTTTTGGCTACACCTTC. Protein product: CASSEGPGQGAFGYTF.

At least ten counts were recorded for this clonotype. The V and J genes are TRBV10-3 and TRBJ2-2, with a weak D call TRBD1 (6 bases). The CDR3 sequence is 14 residues long. Per germline, CDR1 ENHRY and CDR2 SYGVKD. The V end was cut by 10 bases, the J end by 4 bases, with 16 bases between. The CDR3, as DNA: TGTGCCACAAACAGGGCAAAGGGCACCGGGGAGCTGTTTTTT. It yields the protein CATNRAKGTGELFF.

The chain employs TRBV25-1 and TRBJ2-6; D not resolved. The CDR3 covers 15 residues. Germline V CDR1 and CDR2: MGHDK, SYGVNS. V was trimmed by 5 bases and J by 0 bases, leaving 8 bases between them. CDR3 residues: CASSTISSGANVLTF. As DNA, the CDR3 is TGTGCCAGCAGTACTATTAGCTCTGGGGCCAACGTCCTGACTTTC.